Below are 28 T cell receptor beta chains sequenced from a single sample in a study of T cell responses to AZD1222 COVID-19 vaccine. TCRdb keeps only in-frame clones here, not all; method: immunoSEQ multiplex PCR. The sample carries 160,000 or so clones, around 94% recorded once. This sample comprised peripheral blood, obtained 28 days after the second AZD1222 dose. The source of these receptors is an adult who received the AZD1222 COVID-19 vaccine.

This clone is a singleton in its sample. In DNA, the CDR3 is TGCGCCAGCAGCTTGTACACAGGAGACTTAGCCAAAAACATTCAGTACTTC. Residues: CASSLYTGDLAKNIQYF. The chain uses TRBV5-1 and TRBJ2-4; D is perhaps TRBD1 (5 bases). V was shortened by 1 base and J by 0 bases, with 14 bases between the two germline ends. Germline V gene lookup returns CDR1 SGHRS and CDR2 YFSETQ. CDR3 length equals 17 residues.

V usage is TRBV7-9 and J usage is TRBJ1-1; no reliable D call. The CDR3 loop spans 12 amino acids. Germline loops: CDR1 SEHNR, CDR2 FQNEAQ (reference sequence). V dropped 5 bases and J dropped 1 base, with 5 bases sitting between them. CDR3 sequence (DNA): TGTGCCAGCAGCATGGAGAACACTGAAGCTTTCTTT. This sequence encodes CASSMENTEAFF.

The chain combines TRBV7-3 with TRBJ2-4; TRBD1 matches 7 bases. Germline trimming cut 2 bases from V and 5 bases from J; bases unmatched to any gene: 0. Germline V gene lookup returns CDR1 SGHTA and CDR2 FQGTGA. CDR3 length equals 13 residues. CDR3 loop: CASSLQGENIQYF. CDR3 DNA sequence: TGTGCCAGCAGCTTACAGGGGGAAAACATTCAGTACTTC.

The rearrangement uses TRBV28 and TRBJ2-3, with 12 bases lining up with TRBD2. Losses at the gene ends were 5 bases for V and 6 bases for J; bases not matched to a gene: 6. Germline values: CDR1 MDHEN, CDR2 SYDVKM. This CDR3 has 15 residues. Here the CDR3 reads CASSPGLAGGDTQYF. In DNA form, the CDR3 reads TGTGCCAGCAGTCCCGGGCTAGCGGGGGGGGATACGCAGTATTTT. The complete variable domain, with remaining parts taken from reference TRBV28 and TRBJ2-3, reads DVKVTQSSRYLVKRTGEKVFLECVQDMDHENMFWYRQDPGLGLRLIYFSYDVKMKEKGDIPEGYSVSREKKERFSLILESASTNQTSMYLCASSPGLAGGDTQYFGPGTRLTVL.

This chain joins TRBV28 and TRBJ2-3, with D possibly TRBD1 on 5 matching bases. The CDR3 loop spans 15 amino acids. CDR1 and CDR2 from the germline V gene are MDHEN and SYDVKM. With 7 bases removed from V and 1 base from J, the gap between germline ends came to 15 bases. The CDR3 loop reads CASTPGQWRTDTQYF. The CDR3, as DNA: TGTGCCAGCACCCCCGGACAATGGCGCACAGATACGCAGTATTTT. Full variable domain (remainder filled in from reference TRBV28 and TRBJ2-3): DVKVTQSSRYLVKRTGEKVFLECVQDMDHENMFWYRQDPGLGLRLIYFSYDVKMKEKGDIPEGYSVSREKKERFSLILESASTNQTSMYLCASTPGQWRTDTQYFGPGTRLTVL.

This chain joins TRBV6-5 and TRBJ2-5; weak D call: TRBD1 (6 bases). This CDR3 is built from 12 residues. The V end lost 7 bases, the J end lost 7 bases, and 13 bases lay between the germline ends. Per germline, CDR1 MNHEY and CDR2 SVGAGI. The CDR3 DNA reads TGTGCCAGCATCAAGAGAGGGGGGACCCAGTACTTC. Translated: CASIKRGGTQYF.

The J gene is TRBJ2-7, the V gene TRBV4-3; 7 nucleotides match TRBD2. Losses at the gene ends were 0 bases for V and 4 bases for J; bases not matched to a gene: 9. CDR1 is LGHNA, CDR2 YSLEER, per germline. The CDR3 loop spans 16 amino acids. The CDR3 nucleotides read TGCGCCAGCAGCCAAGATACTGCGGCGGGAGTGTACGAGCAGTACTTC. Its protein is CASSQDTAAGVYEQYF.

CDR3 amino acids: CASSPSGVRYNEQFF. CDR3 nucleotides: TGTGCCAGCAGTCCTAGCGGGGTACGCTACAATGAGCAGTTCTTC. The chain has TRBV7-9 and TRBJ2-1, with TRBD2 identical over 9 bases. Germline trimming cut 6 bases from V and 3 bases from J; bases unmatched to any gene: 6. Germline loops: CDR1 SEHNR, CDR2 FQNEAQ (reference sequence). This CDR3 has 15 amino acids.

This clone was found once. This sequence joins TRBV29-1 and TRBJ1-1; D not resolved. Germline V CDR1 and CDR2: SQVTM, ANQGSEA. V was trimmed by 5 bases and J by 3 bases, leaving 7 bases between them. There are 11 residues in the CDR3. As DNA, the CDR3 is TGCAGCGTTCTTGAGTACACTGAAGCTTTCTTT. It yields the protein CSVLEYTEAFF.

This clone was seen once. This chain joins TRBV7-3 and TRBJ2-3; tentative D call: TRBD2 (5 bases). V lost 1 base and J lost 6, with 8 bases in between. The CDR3 length is 13 residues. Germline-derived CDR1 and CDR2 are SGHTA and FQGTGA. CDR3 nucleotides: TGTGCCAGCAGCTTAATTTCGGGGGATACGCAGTATTTT. Protein sequence: CASSLISGDTQYF.

The gene calls are TRBV5-1 and TRBJ1-1; D not resolved. The V and J ends lost 2 bases and 4 bases respectively, with 9 bases between them. The CDR3 contains 13 residues. Germline-derived CDR1 and CDR2 are SGHRS and YFSETQ. The CDR3 DNA reads TGCGCCAGCAGCTTCAGTGGCACCACTGAAGCTTTCTTT. As protein: CASSFSGTTEAFF.

The rearrangement joins TRBV5-1 to TRBJ1-3; TRBD1 might be the D (5 bases). The CDR3 contains 14 residues. V was pared by 4 bases and J by 2 bases, with 10 bases between. Germline CDR1 SGHRS, CDR2 YFSETQ. CDR3 in DNA: TGCGCCAGCAGCCCCGTGGGGGCTGGAAACACCATATATTTT. Residues: CASSPVGAGNTIYF.

The chain combines TRBV4-1 with TRBJ1-6, with D maybe TRBD1 (5 bases). The CDR3 extends over 18 amino acids. Trimming took off 0 bases at V and 2 bases at J, with 14 bases between the two ends. The germline CDR1 and CDR2 sequences are MGHRA and YSYEKL. The CDR3 nucleotides read TGCGCCAGCAGCCAAGAAGGAGGGGTCTTCGCCTATAATTCACCCCTCCACTTT. Encoded protein: CASSQEGGVFAYNSPLHF.

The chain couples TRBV28 to TRBJ2-1; D call uncertain. CDR3 size: 12 residues. Trimming cost V 4 bases and J 3 bases, with 4 bases left between them. Germline loops: CDR1 MDHEN, CDR2 SYDVKM. The CDR3 bases are TGTGCCAGCAGTTCTTACTACAATGAGCAGTTCTTC. This translates into CASSSYYNEQFF. The whole variable domain, remainder taken from reference TRBV28 and TRBJ2-1, is DVKVTQSSRYLVKRTGEKVFLECVQDMDHENMFWYRQDPGLGLRLIYFSYDVKMKEKGDIPEGYSVSREKKERFSLILESASTNQTSMYLCASSSYYNEQFFGPGTRLTVL.

The CDR3 nucleotides are TGTGCCAGCAGCTTACCAGGAGTCTCCTACGAGCAGTACTTC. Its translation: CASSLPGVSYEQYF. This rearrangement joins TRBV7-2 to TRBJ2-7, with D hard to call. Trimming cost V 2 bases and J 0 bases, with 8 bases left between them. The CDR3 is made up of 14 amino acids. Germline CDR1 reads SGHTA; CDR2 reads FQGNSA.

V is TRBV25-1 and J is TRBJ2-2; possibly TRBD2 for D (6 bases). Per the germline V gene, CDR1 is MGHDK and CDR2 is SYGVNS. This CDR3 region has 15 residues. V was trimmed by 4 bases and J by 4 bases, leaving 13 bases between them. The CDR3 nucleotides read TGTGCCAGCAGTGGTACCACTAGCCTCACCGGGGAGCTGTTTTTT. It specifies CASSGTTSLTGELFF.

The chain has TRBV6-5 and TRBJ2-7; possibly TRBD2 for D (5 bases). The CDR3 is made up of 13 amino acids. Germline V lookup: CDR1 MNHEY, CDR2 SVGAGI. The V and J ends lost 5 bases and 7 bases respectively, with 15 bases between them. The CDR3 loop reads CASSRGLLLEQYF. Here the CDR3 DNA reads TGTGCCAGCAGTCGTGGACTTCTCTTGGAGCAGTACTTC.

The chain is built from TRBV29-1 and TRBJ1-1, with D tentatively TRBD1 (5 bases). The CDR3 totals 13 residues. CDR1 is SQVTM, CDR2 ANQGSEA, per germline. The germline V and J ends were trimmed by 3 bases and 4 bases, with 12 bases remaining between them. Here the CDR3 reads CSVDYGGVTEAFF. CDR3 coding DNA: TGCAGCGTTGATTACGGGGGTGTCACTGAAGCTTTCTTT.

V usage is TRBV18 and J usage is TRBJ1-3, with D uncertain. In germline, CDR1 is KGHSH, CDR2 LQKENI. The CDR3 has 15 amino acids. The germline V and J ends were trimmed by 3 bases and 0 bases, with 9 bases remaining between them. CDR3 residues: CASSPRQRSGNTIYF. CDR3 DNA: TGTGCCAGCTCACCCAGGCAACGCTCTGGAAACACCATATATTTT. The full variable domain, rest sourced from reference TRBV18 and TRBJ1-3, is NAGVMQNPRHLVRRRGQEARLRCSPMKGHSHVYWYRQLPEEGLKFMVYLQKENIIDESGMPKERFSAEFPKEGPSILRIQQVVRGDSAAYFCASSPRQRSGNTIYFGEGSWLTVV.

The rearrangement links TRBV29-1 to TRBJ2-7, with D maybe TRBD1 (6 bases). Trimming shortened V by 4 bases and J by 1 base, and 14 bases separated the two germline ends. Germline V gives CDR1 SQVTM, CDR2 ANQGSEA. CDR3 length equals 14 residues. The CDR3 bases are TGCAGCGTTGGGGAAGGACAGAGTTCCTACGAGCAGTACTTC. Protein product: CSVGEGQSSYEQYF.

The V and J genes are TRBV30 and TRBJ1-5; no firm D call. The CDR3 runs to 17 residues. Per the germline V gene, CDR1 is GTSNPN and CDR2 is SVGIG (reference sequence). The V end lost 0 bases, the J end lost 1 base, and 16 bases lay between the germline ends. The CDR3 region is CAWSVEGRTWSNQPQHF. CDR3 DNA: TGTGCCTGGAGTGTAGAGGGTAGGACTTGGAGCAATCAGCCCCAGCATTTT. The variable domain in full, with the rest retrieved from reference TRBV30 and TRBJ1-5, is SQTIHQWPATLVQPVGSPLSLECTVEGTSNPNLYWYRQAAGRGLQLLFYSVGIGQISSEVPQNLSASRPQDRQFILSSKKLLLSDSGFYLCAWSVEGRTWSNQPQHFGDGTRLSIL.

The rearrangement joins TRBV28 to TRBJ1-5, with 8 bases matching TRBD1. V was pared by 2 bases and J by 6 bases, with 12 bases of the junction left unmatched. The CDR3 has 17 residues. CDR1 MDHEN and CDR2 SYDVKM come from the germline V gene. The CDR3, as DNA: TGTGCCAGCAGTTTAGAGGAGGTCAGGGGGCTGGGTCAGCCCCAGCATTTT. This encodes CASSLEEVRGLGQPQHF.

The chain joins TRBV27 to TRBJ2-7; 7 bases match TRBD1. Germline V gene data show CDR1 as MNHEY and CDR2 as SMNVEV (reference sequence). There are 13 residues in the CDR3. The junction had 6 bases not matched to a gene; V was cut back by 6 bases and J by 4 bases. The chain's CDR3 is CASSPGQTYEQYF. Here the CDR3 DNA reads TGTGCCAGCAGCCCGGGACAGACTTACGAGCAGTACTTC.

The chain links TRBV7-2 to TRBJ2-2, with TRBD2 identical over 10 bases. CDR1 and CDR2 from the germline V gene are SGHTA and FQGNSA. This CDR3 spans 18 amino acids. With 0 bases clipped from V and 7 bases from J, the junction kept 11 bases outside the gene matches. The CDR3 loop is CASSLALRLAGEVGELFF. The CDR3 DNA reads TGTGCCAGCAGCTTAGCCCTAAGGCTAGCGGGAGAGGTCGGGGAGCTGTTTTTT.

The V call is TRBV4-1, the J call TRBJ1-1; perhaps TRBD1 as D (6 bases). CDR3 length: 15 amino acids. The V gene lost 5 bases and the J gene lost 3 bases, with 16 bases spanning the gap. In germline, CDR1 is MGHRA, CDR2 YSYEKL. In nucleotides, the CDR3 is TGCGCCAGCAGCAAAGGGGGTGGCGGTTACACTGAAGCTTTCTTT. Translation gives CASSKGGGGYTEAFF.

The chain employs TRBV10-3 and TRBJ2-3; 13 positions match TRBD2. J lost 0 bases, V lost 4 bases, and 4 bases had no gene match. This CDR3 spans 17 amino acids. The V gene's germline CDR1 is ENHRY and CDR2 SYGVKD. CDR3 protein: CAISAGTSGASTDTQYF. Here the CDR3 DNA reads TGTGCCATCAGTGCGGGGACTAGCGGGGCCAGCACAGATACGCAGTATTTT.

The chain links TRBV2 to TRBJ1-2; D is undetermined. Trimming left V 7 bases short and J 5 bases short, with 23 bases between. The CDR3 is made up of 16 amino acids. Germline loops: CDR1 SNHLY, CDR2 FYNNEI. The CDR3 coding sequence is TGTGCCAGCACCTTGGTGGGCGCTCCTACGGGATATGGCTACACCTTC. It yields the protein CASTLVGAPTGYGYTF.

To note about this clone: Other DNA sequences from this sample encode an identical CDR3 as well. This chain uses TRBV19 with TRBJ1-2; D might be TRBD1 (5 bases). Trimming left V 3 bases short and J 4 bases short, with 12 bases between. In germline, CDR1 is LNHDA, CDR2 SQIVND (reference sequence). This CDR3 spans 14 amino acids. The CDR3 coding sequence is TGTGCCAGTAGTATGAGGGGAGGTGGCTATGGCTACACCTTC. This encodes CASSMRGGGYGYTF.